The 32 T cell receptor beta chains presented below share a single source sample, sequenced in a study of cytomegalovirus exposure and HLA in healthy donors. Profiled with immunoSEQ multiplex PCR; TCRdb holds only in-frame clones, not every one. The sample contains about 110,000 clones, roughly 90% of which appear only once. Specimen: PBMCs. These receptors originate from a woman in her 30s in good health and CMV-seropositive.

V gene TRBV2 combines with J gene TRBJ2-1; a weak D match, TRBD2 (6 bases). CDR3 length: 12 amino acids. V lost 5 bases to trimming and J lost 8 bases, with 10 bases between them. Germline-derived CDR1 and CDR2 are SNHLY and FYNNEI. CDR3 DNA sequence: TGTGCCAGCAGTTCGACTAGACATGAGCAGTTCTTC. Translating it yields CASSSTRHEQFF.

This clone occurred a few times. This rearrangement joins TRBV7-8 to TRBJ1-6; 7 bases fit TRBD1. V shed 5 bases, J shed 9 bases, and the junction held 10 bases outside the gene matches. This CDR3 is 15 amino acids long. The germline V gene encodes CDR1 SGHVS and CDR2 FQNEAQ. The CDR3 coding sequence is TGTGCCAGCAGCCCCTACGACAGGGTCGTTTCACCCCTCCACTTT. Translated: CASSPYDRVVSPLHF.

This clone was seen just once. This rearrangement joins TRBV30 to TRBJ1-3, with D possibly matching TRBD1 (6 bases). Trimming pared 4 bases from V and 2 bases from J, leaving 9 bases between. Germline values: CDR1 GTSNPN, CDR2 SVGIG (reference sequence). CDR3 length: 13 residues. The CDR3: CAWNRQAGNTIYF. The CDR3 nucleotides read TGTGCCTGGAATAGACAGGCTGGAAACACCATATATTTT.

The CDR3 sequence is CASSERLAANPTNTQYF. In DNA, the CDR3 is TGTGCCAGCAGCGAGCGACTAGCGGCCAACCCCACTAATACGCAGTATTTT. V and J are TRBV9 and TRBJ2-3, with TRBD2 matching 9 bases. The CDR3 has 17 amino acids. V was clipped by 3 bases and J by 7 bases; unmatched bases: 15. Germline V gives CDR1 SGDLS, CDR2 YYNGEE.

The chain couples TRBV11-2 to TRBJ2-7, with D perhaps TRBD1 (5 bases). CDR1 is SGHAT, CDR2 FQNNGV, per germline. This CDR3 region has 13 residues. V dropped 3 bases and J dropped 12 bases, with 18 bases sitting between them. DNA of the CDR3: TGTGCCAGCAGCTTCAAAGTGGGGCAGTTCGTGTACTTC. Its translation is CASSFKVGQFVYF.

The gene calls are TRBV6-1 and TRBJ2-5; no clear D. The germline CDR1 and CDR2 sequences are MNHNS and SASEGT. CDR3 length: 11 amino acids. Between the trimmed V and J ends, which lost 10 bases and 3 bases, there was a span of 9 bases. CDR3 DNA sequence: TGTGCCACAGCGTCAAAAGAGACCCAGTACTTC. It translates to CATASKETQYF.

This chain links TRBV6-5 with TRBJ2-5; D gene ambiguous. V lost 2 bases to trimming and J lost 0 bases, with 7 bases between them. This CDR3 has 14 residues. CDR1 is MNHEY, CDR2 SVGAGI, per germline. CDR3 coding DNA: TGTGCCAGCAGTTACAAGCCGAACCAAGAGACCCAGTACTTC. This translates into CASSYKPNQETQYF.

This sequence joins TRBV19 and TRBJ1-4; 9 nucleotides align to TRBD1. After removal of 5 bases from V and 5 bases from J, the junction contained 3 bases not matched to a gene. Germline lookup yields CDR1 LNHDA and CDR2 SQIVND (reference sequence). There are 14 residues in the CDR3. The DNA for the CDR3 is TGTGCCAGTAGTTCGACAGGGGGGAATGAAAAACTGTTTTTT. As protein: CASSSTGGNEKLFF.

The rearrangement uses TRBV29-1 and TRBJ2-4; 7 nucleotides agree with TRBD1. V dropped 2 bases and J dropped 1; count of bases not matched to a gene: 5. Germline CDR1 SQVTM, CDR2 ANQGSEA. The length of the CDR3 is 15 residues. CDR3 sequence: CSVELRGRAKNIQYF. Here the CDR3 DNA reads TGCAGCGTTGAATTGAGGGGGCGGGCCAAAAACATTCAGTACTTC.

The rearrangement uses TRBV7-3 and TRBJ1-1; D gene unclear. The germline V and J ends were trimmed by 3 bases and 5 bases, with 13 bases remaining between them. This CDR3 comprises 14 residues. Looked up from germline, CDR1 is SGHTA and CDR2 is FQGTGA. CDR3 DNA: TGTGCCAGCAGCTTGGCGGGGTTTGGGACTGAAGCTTTCTTT. It translates to CASSLAGFGTEAFF.

The chain combines TRBV18 with TRBJ1-2; D gene unclear. Germline-derived CDR1 and CDR2 are KGHSH and LQKENI. The V end was cut by 0 bases, the J end by 2 bases, with 13 bases between. This CDR3 has 16 residues. CDR3: CASSPPYIQANYGYTF. CDR3 DNA sequence: TGTGCCAGCTCACCACCGTATATTCAGGCCAACTATGGCTACACCTTC.

The V call is TRBV6-5, the J call TRBJ2-1, with 12 bases identical to TRBD2. V was clipped by 3 bases and J by 8 bases; unmatched bases: 5. The V gene's germline CDR1 is MNHEY and CDR2 SVGAGI. This CDR3 comprises 15 residues. CDR3 region: CASSYTSGGPHEQFF. The CDR3 region has the DNA TGTGCCAGCAGTTATACTAGCGGGGGGCCCCATGAGCAGTTCTTC.

This clone occurred a few times. The chain employs TRBV30 and TRBJ1-5; D unclear. Trimming left V 2 bases short and J 4 bases short, with 9 bases between. CDR3 size: 13 residues. Per the germline V gene, CDR1 is GTSNPN and CDR2 is SVGIG (reference sequence). CDR3 residues: CAWSPSGNQPQHF. In DNA form, the CDR3 reads TGTGCCTGGAGTCCGTCAGGTAATCAGCCCCAGCATTTT. The full variable domain, completed using reference TRBV30 and TRBJ1-5, is SQTIHQWPATLVQPVGSPLSLECTVEGTSNPNLYWYRQAAGRGLQLLFYSVGIGQISSEVPQNLSASRPQDRQFILSSKKLLLSDSGFYLCAWSPSGNQPQHFGDGTRLSIL.

The chain couples TRBV4-1 to TRBJ2-1, with TRBD2 as a possible D gene (6 bases). Germline V gene lookup returns CDR1 MGHRA and CDR2 YSYEKL. The CDR3 has 15 amino acids. The V end lost 1 base, the J end lost 2 bases, and 9 bases lay between the germline ends. DNA for the CDR3: TGCGCCAGCAGCCAAGTTCGGGGGACCTACAATGAGCAGTTCTTC. Encoded protein: CASSQVRGTYNEQFF.

A few counts support this clone. The chain recombines TRBV6-5 with TRBJ1-4, with 7 bases fitting TRBD1. This CDR3 contains 14 residues. After removal of 6 bases from V and 8 bases from J, the junction contained 9 bases not matched to a gene. The germline gives CDR1 MNHEY, CDR2 SVGAGI. The CDR3 protein is CASSWGQTGEKLFF. In DNA, the CDR3 is TGTGCCAGCAGCTGGGGACAGACGGGGGAAAAACTGTTTTTT.

This clone was observed a few times. This chain connects TRBV10-1 to TRBJ1-5; tentative D call: TRBD1 (5 bases). Germline CDR1 and CDR2: WNHNN and SYGVQD (reference sequence). This CDR3 region has 13 residues. The V end lost 5 bases, the J end lost 6 bases, and 11 bases lay between the germline ends. The CDR3 region is CASSQGRGQPQHF. CDR3 bases: TGCGCCAGCAGTCAGGGAAGGGGTCAGCCCCAGCATTTT.

V and J are TRBV5-4 and TRBJ2-5; D might be TRBD2 (5 bases). Trimming removed 0 bases from V and 5 bases from J, with 11 bases in between. The CDR3 loop spans 14 amino acids. Germline-derived CDR1 and CDR2 are SGHNT and YYREEE (reference sequence). The CDR3 loop is CASSLAARGETQYF. In nucleotides, the CDR3 is TGTGCCAGCAGCTTGGCGGCCCGCGGGGAGACCCAGTACTTC.

This clone was picked up one time. The chain joins TRBV4-1 to TRBJ2-1, with 7 bases fitting TRBD2. The germline CDR1 and CDR2 sequences are MGHRA and YSYEKL. Trimming cost V 2 bases and J 3 bases; bases outside gene matches: 4. This CDR3 is 15 amino acids long. This chain's CDR3 is CASSQTGTNYNEQFF. For the CDR3, the DNA is TGCGCCAGCAGCCAAACCGGGACTAACTACAATGAGCAGTTCTTC.

The V gene is TRBV25-1, the J gene TRBJ1-2, with TRBD1 matching 8 bases. The germline gives CDR1 MGHDK, CDR2 SYGVNS. V lost 2 bases to trimming and J lost 4 bases; unmatched junction nucleotides: 12. This CDR3 spans 17 amino acids. The DNA of the CDR3 is TGTGCCAGCAGTGAAGGTCGACAGGGGCCAGCCGGCTATGGCTACACCTTC. This codes for CASSEGRQGPAGYGYTF.

This sequence joins TRBV15 and TRBJ1-4; 8 bases map to TRBD1. Losses at the gene ends were 8 bases for V and 0 bases for J; bases not matched to a gene: 5. Germline V CDR1 and CDR2: LNHNV, YYDKDF (reference sequence). The CDR3 totals 15 residues. For the CDR3, the DNA is TGTGCCACCTCCCGGGGACAGGCAACTAATGAAAAACTGTTTTTT. Amino acids: CATSRGQATNEKLFF.

V is TRBV19 and J is TRBJ2-7; 10 bases agree with TRBD2. CDR1 and CDR2 from the germline V gene are LNHDA and SQIVND (reference sequence). The CDR3 has 14 amino acids. V was clipped by 4 bases and J by 3 bases; unmatched bases: 3. The CDR3 region is CASSTGLAVYEQYF. CDR3 DNA sequence: TGTGCCAGTAGTACAGGACTAGCGGTCTACGAGCAGTACTTC.

This chain joins TRBV7-2 and TRBJ1-2; D might be TRBD1 (6 bases). The germline V and J ends were trimmed by 2 bases and 6 bases, with 10 bases remaining between them. The CDR3 spans 13 residues. The germline V gene encodes CDR1 SGHTA and CDR2 FQGNSA. The CDR3, as DNA: TGTGCCAGCAGCTTAAACAGGGATAATGGCTACACCTTC. Its translation is CASSLNRDNGYTF. Using reference TRBV7-2 and TRBJ1-2 for the parts outside the CDR3, the full variable domain is GAGVSQSPSNKVTEKGKDVELRCDPISGHTALYWYRQSLGQGLEFLIYFQGNSAPDKSGLPSDRFSAERTGGSVSTLTIQRTQQEDSAVYLCASSLNRDNGYTFGSGTRLTVV.

This chain links TRBV15 with TRBJ1-5; D is ambiguous. Germline lookup yields CDR1 LNHNV and CDR2 YYDKDF (reference sequence). V lost 0 bases and J 3 bases, leaving 6 bases between the germline ends. The CDR3 runs 14 residues. The chain's CDR3 is CATSRDRVNQPQHF. The CDR3 DNA reads TGTGCCACCAGCAGAGATAGAGTCAATCAGCCCCAGCATTTT.

The chain joins TRBV9 to TRBJ2-3; TRBD2 aligns across 7 bases. CDR1 SGDLS and CDR2 YYNGEE come from the germline V gene. Trimming cost V 0 bases and J 3 bases; bases outside gene matches: 13. The CDR3 loop spans 18 amino acids. CDR3 loop: CASSVGPPTGGETDTQYF. CDR3 nucleotide sequence: TGTGCCAGCAGCGTAGGTCCACCGACGGGAGGTGAGACAGATACGCAGTATTTT.

The chain joins TRBV6-5 to TRBJ2-7, with D maybe TRBD2 (5 bases). Per the germline V gene, CDR1 is MNHEY and CDR2 is SVGAGI. The CDR3 covers 14 residues. The ends were cut back, 4 bases at V and 6 bases at J, with 16 bases in the middle. The CDR3 DNA is TGTGCCAGCAGTTCCTCCACTAGGGCGGGCGAGCAGTACTTC. As protein: CASSSSTRAGEQYF.

This sequence joins TRBV27 and TRBJ1-2; TRBD1 matches at 7 bases. CDR3 length: 15 amino acids. V shed 5 bases, J shed 6 bases, and the junction held 12 bases outside the gene matches. Germline values: CDR1 MNHEY, CDR2 SMNVEV (reference sequence). CDR3 amino acids: CASSPIPGTENGYTF. The CDR3 DNA is TGTGCCAGCAGTCCTATCCCCGGGACAGAGAATGGCTACACCTTC.

The chain links TRBV6-1 to TRBJ2-7; 10 nucleotides match TRBD2. The CDR3 has 18 residues. Germline loops: CDR1 MNHNS, CDR2 SASEGT. The ends lost 1 base at V and 0 bases at J; junction bases unmatched: 9. The CDR3 is CASSEGSGGPLSSYEQYF. In nucleotides, the CDR3 is TGTGCCAGCAGTGAAGGTAGCGGGGGGCCCTTGAGCTCCTACGAGCAGTACTTC.

The chain couples TRBV9 to TRBJ1-1; 12 nucleotides match TRBD1. The CDR3 contains 15 residues. The junction had 4 bases not matched to a gene; V was cut back by 3 bases and J by 4 bases. The germline gives CDR1 SGDLS, CDR2 YYNGEE. In DNA, the CDR3 is TGTGCCAGCAGCGCGGGACAGGGGGCCGCCACTGAAGCTTTCTTT. Its protein product is CASSAGQGAATEAFF.

The chain employs TRBV6-1 and TRBJ2-7; 7 bases map to TRBD2. Unmatched junction bases numbered 4, after V lost 1 base and J lost 1 base. Germline CDR1 reads MNHNS; CDR2 reads SASEGT. The CDR3 loop spans 15 amino acids. CDR3 nucleotide sequence: TGTGCCAGCAGTGAAGACGCTAGCGGATCCTACGAGCAGTACTTC. As protein: CASSEDASGSYEQYF.

The chain employs TRBV2 and TRBJ1-1; TRBD1 might be the D (5 bases). CDR3 length: 13 amino acids. CDR1 is SNHLY, CDR2 FYNNEI, per germline. The ends were cut back, 2 bases at V and 4 bases at J, with 8 bases in the middle. The CDR3 bases are TGTGCCAGCAGTGAACAGGGTGGCACTGAAGCTTTCTTT. Translated: CASSEQGGTEAFF.

This chain joins TRBV7-9 and TRBJ2-5; maybe TRBD1 (6 bases). V was shortened by 1 base and J by 0 bases, with 15 bases between the two germline ends. The V gene's germline CDR1 is SEHNR and CDR2 FQNEAQ (reference sequence). The CDR3 is 17 residues long. The CDR3 DNA is TGTGCCAGCAGCTTAGGAGGCGGACAGATGTACCAAGAGACCCAGTACTTC. It translates to CASSLGGGQMYQETQYF. Variable domain in full (rest from reference TRBV7-9 and TRBJ2-5): DTGVSQNPRHKITKRGQNVTFRCDPISEHNRLYWYRQTLGQGPEFLTYFQNEAQLEKSRLLSDRFSAERPKGSFSTLEIQRTEQGDSAMYLCASSLGGGQMYQETQYFGPGTRLLVL.

V gene TRBV7-2 combines with J gene TRBJ1-1; D remains unclear. This CDR3 is built from 13 residues. Germline lookup yields CDR1 SGHTA and CDR2 FQGNSA. The V and J ends lost 5 bases and 5 bases respectively, with 12 bases between them. The CDR3 bases are TGTGCCAGCAGCAGTCCCCAACGGACTGAAGCTTTCTTT. Translation: CASSSPQRTEAFF. Looking up the rest from reference TRBV7-2 and TRBJ1-1 gives the full variable domain: GAGVSQSPSNKVTEKGKDVELRCDPISGHTALYWYRQSLGQGLEFLIYFQGNSAPDKSGLPSDRFSAERTGGSVSTLTIQRTQQEDSAVYLCASSSPQRTEAFFGQGTRLTVV.